This TCR beta chain is from a study of blood T cell repertoires in COVID-19. The overall study: The samples span acute and convalescent COVID-19 from the United States, Italy and Spain.

As originally analysed: Reference gene primer amplification gave estimated nucleated cell counts. Here immunoSEQ multiplex PCR was the method, and the copy in TCRdb shows in-frame clones only, minus some. That table is the source of V, J and clone size, and D and trimming were worked out from the DNA. This sample has some 73,000 clones, with about 86% found just once. CDR1 is LGHNA and CDR2 is YNFKEQ in the germline V gene. V was pared by 0 bases and J by 4 bases, with 15 bases between. This CDR3 contains 16 residues. Sequencing used peripheral blood. The chain uses TRBV4-2 and TRBJ1-2; the D gene is possibly TRBD1 (5 bases). This clonotype originated in a human donor in a cohort sampled during active COVID-19. The CDR3 sequence: CASSQDRGGRAYGYTF. The CDR3 DNA is TGTGCCAGCAGCCAAGACAGAGGTGGCAGGGCCTATGGCTACACCTTC.